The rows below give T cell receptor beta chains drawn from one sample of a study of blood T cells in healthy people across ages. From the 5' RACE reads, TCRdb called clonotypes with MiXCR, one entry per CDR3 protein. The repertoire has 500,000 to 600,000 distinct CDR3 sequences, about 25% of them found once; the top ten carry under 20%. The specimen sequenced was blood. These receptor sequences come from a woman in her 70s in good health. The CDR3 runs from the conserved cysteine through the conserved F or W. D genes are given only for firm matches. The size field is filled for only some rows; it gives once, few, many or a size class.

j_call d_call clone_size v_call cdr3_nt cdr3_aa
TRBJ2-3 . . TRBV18 TGTGCCAGCTCACCAGGGGCGATTGGGGATACGCAGTATTTT CASSPGAIGDTQYF
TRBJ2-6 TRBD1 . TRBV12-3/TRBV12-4 TGTGCCAGCAGCCGACAGGGGCTTCTATCTGGGGCCAACGTCCTGACTTTC CASSRQGLLSGANVLTF
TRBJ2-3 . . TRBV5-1 TGCGCCAGCAGTGAGGGTGAATGGTCAGATACGCAGTATTTT CASSEGEWSDTQYF
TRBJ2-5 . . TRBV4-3 TGCGCCGGCAGCCAAGCGAGACAGAGGCAAGAGACCCAGTACTTC CAGSQARQRQETQYF
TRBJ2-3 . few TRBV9 TGTGCCAGCAGCGCCTCCGGGGCGGCTAGCACAGATACGCAGTATTTT CASSASGAASTDTQYF
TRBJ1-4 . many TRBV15 TGTGCCACCAGCAGAGCCGGCGGAAAACTGTTTTTT CATSRAGGKLFF
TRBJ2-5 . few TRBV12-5 TGTGCTAGTGGACAAGGGATACCCGGAGAGACCCAGTACTTC CASGQGIPGETQYF
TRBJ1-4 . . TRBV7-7 TGTGCTAGCAGCCTCACGGACGGCGGTAATGAAAAACTGTTTTTT CASSLTDGGNEKLFF
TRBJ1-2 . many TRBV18 TGTGCCAGCTCACCACCAAACTATGGCTACACCTTC CASSPPNYGYTF
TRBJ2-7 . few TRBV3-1 TGTGCCAGCGCTTCGACCCGGGGAACCTACGAGCAGTACTTC CASASTRGTYEQYF
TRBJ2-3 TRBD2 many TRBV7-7 TGTGCCAGCAGCCTGGGACTAGCGGGGGGGAAAGATACGCAGTATTTT CASSLGLAGGKDTQYF
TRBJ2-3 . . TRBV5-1 TGCGCCAGCAGCTCACAGGGGGGGGCCGATACGCAGTATTTT CASSSQGGADTQYF
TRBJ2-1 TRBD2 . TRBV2 TGTGCCAGCAGTGAAGCGGGACTAGCCCTGAACGAGCAGTTCTTC CASSEAGLALNEQFF
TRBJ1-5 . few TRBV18 TGTGCCAGCACTAACGGCGTCCATAGCAATCAGCCCCAGCATTTT CASTNGVHSNQPQHF
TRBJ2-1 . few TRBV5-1 TGCGCCAGCAGCTTTGGCGGGGCAAATGAGCAGTTCTTC CASSFGGANEQFF
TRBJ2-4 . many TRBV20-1 TGTTCGGTGGGGGGGCCGGGAAACATTCAGTACTTC CSVGGPGNIQYF
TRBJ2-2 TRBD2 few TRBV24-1 TGTGCCACCCGGGGGGACACCGGGGAGCTGTTTTTT CATRGDTGELFF
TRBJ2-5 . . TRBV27 TGTGCCAGCAGGTTAACAGGGTCGGGAGAGGCCCAGTACTTC CASRLTGSGEAQYF
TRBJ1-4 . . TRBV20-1 TGCAGTGCTACCGGGACCAGGGGTGAAAAACTGTTTTTT CSATGTRGEKLFF
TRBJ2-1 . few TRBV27 TGTGCCAGCAGTTTAAGGGGATACGGCTCCTACAATGAGCAGTTCTTC CASSLRGYGSYNEQFF
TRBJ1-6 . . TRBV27 TGTGCCAGCAGTTTGAGTAATTCACCCCTCCACTTT CASSLSNSPLHF
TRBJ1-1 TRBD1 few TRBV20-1 TGCAGTGCTTGGGGACAGCTGAACACTGAAGCTTTCTTT CSAWGQLNTEAFF
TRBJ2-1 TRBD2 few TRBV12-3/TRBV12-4 TGTGCCAGCAGTTCCCAGACTAGCAGTGAGCAGTTCTTC CASSSQTSSEQFF
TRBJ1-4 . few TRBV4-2 TGTGCCAGCAGCCAAGGAGTTAGGACCCCAGTGTTTTTT CASSQGVRTPVFF
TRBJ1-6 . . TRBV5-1 TGCGCCAGCAGAGGAGGGAGCTCCTATAATTCACCCCTCCACTTT CASRGGSSYNSPLHF
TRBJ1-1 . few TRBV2 TGTGCCAGCAGTGTTGCCAACACTGAAGCTTTCTTT CASSVANTEAFF
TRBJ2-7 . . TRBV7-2 TGTGCCAGCAGCTTTGAAGTCGGTGGGCAGTACTTC CASSFEVGGQYF
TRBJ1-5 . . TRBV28 TGTGCCAGCAGTTGGCTGCCCTATGGCAATCAGCCCCAGCATTTT CASSWLPYGNQPQHF
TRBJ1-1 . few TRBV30 TGTGCCTGGAGTACCCGGGCCTCTCGGAATGAAGCTTTCTTT CAWSTRASRNEAFF
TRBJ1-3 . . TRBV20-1 TGCAGTGCTAGAGGGGCGCAAGACACCATATATTTT CSARGAQDTIYF
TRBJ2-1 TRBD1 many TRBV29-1 TGCAGCGGGGGACAGCGCGATGAGCAGTTCTTC CSGGQRDEQFF
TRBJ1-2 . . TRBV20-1 TGCAGTGCTGGGCCGTTGGCTAACTATGGCTACACCTTC CSAGPLANYGYTF
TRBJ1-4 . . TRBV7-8 TGTGCCAGCAGCTTAGAACGGAAGGACCCAACTAATGAAAAACTGTTTTTT CASSLERKDPTNEKLFF
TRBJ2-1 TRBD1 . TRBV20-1 TGCAGTGCTAGAGATCGGACAGGGCAGTTCTTC CSARDRTGQFF
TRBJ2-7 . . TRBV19 TGTGCCAGTAGAGAGTTAGGCTATCCCTCCTACGAGCAGTACTTC CASRELGYPSYEQYF
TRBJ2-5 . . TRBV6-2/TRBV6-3 TGTGCCAGCAGTTACGGGCTGGGGAAGGGAGAGACCCAGTACTTC CASSYGLGKGETQYF
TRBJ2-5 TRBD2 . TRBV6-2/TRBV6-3 TGTGCCAGCAGTTACTCGAGACTAGCGGGACGCGGGGAGACCCAGTACTTC CASSYSRLAGRGETQYF
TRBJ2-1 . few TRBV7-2 TGTGCCAGCAGCTTAGTTCGACCGGGGTACAATGAGCAGTTCTTC CASSLVRPGYNEQFF
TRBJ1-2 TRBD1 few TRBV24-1 TGTGCCACCAGTGATCATAGGACAGGGGCTCATAACTATGGCTACACCTTC CATSDHRTGAHNYGYTF
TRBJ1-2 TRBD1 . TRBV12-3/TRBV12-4 TGTGCCAGCAAGAGGGGGCTGGATGGCTACACCTTC CASKRGLDGYTF
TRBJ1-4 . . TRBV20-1 TGCAGTGCTAGAGACCGGAGGAGTGATGAAAAACTGTTTTTT CSARDRRSDEKLFF
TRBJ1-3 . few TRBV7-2 TGTGCCAGCAGCTTAAAAGGGCCAAGCTCTGGAAACACCATATATTTT CASSLKGPSSGNTIYF
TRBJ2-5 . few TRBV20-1 TGCAGTGCCGGGGGAAGGGGGACCCAGTACTTC CSAGGRGTQYF
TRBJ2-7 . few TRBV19 TGTGCCAGTAGTATCGCCTGGGGTAGCTGCGAGCAGTACTTC CASSIAWGSCEQYF
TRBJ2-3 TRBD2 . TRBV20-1 TGCCAATGGCAGCGGGGGGCAGCAGATACGCAGTATTTT CQWQRGAADTQYF
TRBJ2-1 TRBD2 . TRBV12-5 TGTGCTAGTGGTTTGCCCCACCCGACTAGCGGGGGCGGATACAATGAGCAGTTCTTC CASGLPHPTSGGGYNEQFF
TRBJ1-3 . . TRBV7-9 TGTGCCAGCAGCGTCAGGGTTTCTGGGAACACCATATATTTT CASSVRVSGNTIYF
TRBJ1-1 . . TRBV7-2 TGTGCCAGCAGCTTAGACCCCGAAACTGAAGCTTTCTTT CASSLDPETEAFF
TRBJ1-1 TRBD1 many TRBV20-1 TGCAGTGCTAGTTTAGGGACAGTGAACACTGAAGCTTTCTTT CSASLGTVNTEAFF
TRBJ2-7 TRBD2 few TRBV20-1 TGCAGTGCTAGACGGACTAGCGGGGGTGGCGAGCAGTACTTC CSARRTSGGGEQYF
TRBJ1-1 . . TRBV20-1 TGCAGTGCTAGAGACTCGCGGGCGACAGGCGAAGCTTTCTTT CSARDSRATGEAFF
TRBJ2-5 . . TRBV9 TGTGCCAGCAGCGTAGATCCCCTGCGGGAGACCCAGTACTTC CASSVDPLRETQYF
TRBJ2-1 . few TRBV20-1 TGCAGTGCCCGCCCTGTCGGGTCCACCGGGACGAGCTCCTACAATGAGCAGTTCTTC CSARPVGSTGTSSYNEQFF
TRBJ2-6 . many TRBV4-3 TGCGCCAGCAGCCAAGAGGAAACTGGGGCCAACGTCCTGACTTTC CASSQEETGANVLTF